Here is one T cell receptor (beta chain) with its context. The data belong to a study of T cell responses to AZD1222 COVID-19 vaccine. This CDR3 has 16 residues. Germline CDR1 LGHNA, CDR2 YSLEER. The V end lost 0 bases, the J end lost 2 bases, and 12 bases lay between the germline ends. Libraries were prepared by immunoSEQ multiplex PCR; TCRdb keeps only in-frame clonotypes and omits some of them. The sample lists fewer than 150,000 clones, around nine tenths occurring once. This clonotype was sampled from an adult in good health. The genes are TRBV4-3 and TRBJ2-3; no clear D. This sample comprised peripheral blood, obtained on day 0 of AZD1222 vaccination. DNA for the CDR3: TGCGCCAGCAGCCAAGATCTCGCGCTGGTCACAGATACGCAGTATTTT. It yields the protein CASSQDLALVTDTQYF.